These 21 T cell receptor beta chains originate from one sample sequenced in a study of blood T cell repertoires in COVID-19. The method was immunoSEQ multiplex PCR; TCRdb's version includes in-frame clones alone and lacks a portion of them. This repertoire shows 200,000 to 250,000 clones, around 82% found once; its top ten account for 4.5% to 7%. Sequences were obtained from peripheral blood. These receptors all stem from a woman in her seventies with acute or convalescent COVID-19.

CDR3 protein: CAISGEQGYEQYF. The DNA for the CDR3 is TGTGCCATCAGTGGAGAACAGGGTTACGAGCAGTACTTC. The J gene is TRBJ2-7, the V gene TRBV10-3, with a weak D call TRBD1 (6 bases). The CDR3 covers 13 residues. Trimming removed 4 bases from V and 4 bases from J, with 11 bases in between. The germline V gene has CDR1 ENHRY and CDR2 SYGVKD.

A single count supports this clone. The chain couples TRBV27 to TRBJ2-5; 14 bases match TRBD2. Germline assignment: CDR1 MNHEY and CDR2 SMNVEV (reference sequence). The CDR3 covers 17 residues. The ends lost 5 bases at V and 5 bases at J; junction bases unmatched: 10. CDR3 in amino acids: CASSRLGTSGSRETQYF. As DNA, the CDR3 is TGTGCCAGCAGTCGATTAGGGACTAGCGGGAGTAGGGAGACCCAGTACTTC.

The chain has TRBV15 and TRBJ1-4, with D perhaps TRBD1 (5 bases). The CDR3 has 16 amino acids. V was pared by 0 bases and J by 7 bases, with 15 bases between. Germline CDR1 and CDR2: LNHNV and YYDKDF (reference sequence). The CDR3 sequence is CATSRDVARVGEKLFF. DNA of the CDR3: TGTGCCACCAGCAGAGATGTCGCCAGGGTCGGTGAAAAACTGTTTTTT.

The chain employs TRBV5-4 and TRBJ2-1; TRBD2 might be the D (6 bases). The CDR3 consists of 14 residues. With 0 bases removed from V and 5 bases from J, the gap between germline ends came to 9 bases. Per the germline V gene, CDR1 is SGHNT and CDR2 is YYREEE (reference sequence). CDR3 region: CASSLGGLNNEQFF. CDR3 sequence (DNA): TGTGCCAGCAGCTTGGGCGGACTAAACAATGAGCAGTTCTTC.

The chain combines TRBV6-6 with TRBJ2-7, with TRBD1 as a possible D gene (6 bases). The germline V and J ends were trimmed by 6 bases and 3 bases, with 15 bases remaining between them. The CDR3 loop spans 14 amino acids. Germline assignment: CDR1 MNHNY and CDR2 SVGAGI (reference sequence). CDR3 coding DNA: TGTGCCAGCAGATCACCCGGACAGCACTACGAGCAGTACTTC. Translated: CASRSPGQHYEQYF.

There are a few counts of this clone. The chain is built from TRBV29-1 and TRBJ1-1, with 9 bases aligning to TRBD1. The CDR3 sequence is 14 residues long. Germline CDR1 reads SQVTM; CDR2 reads ANQGSEA. The trim removed 5 bases at V and 1 base at J, leaving 5 bases unmatched. CDR3 in DNA: TGCAGCGTTAAACAGGGGGCAAAGAACACTGAAGCTTTCTTT. Translating gives CSVKQGAKNTEAFF.

The chain has TRBV14 and TRBJ2-1; 14 bases align to TRBD2. The CDR3 loop spans 16 amino acids. Germline lookup yields CDR1 SGHDN and CDR2 FVKESK. The J segment lost 9 bases and the V segment lost 4 bases, leaving 8 bases of the junction unmatched. The CDR3 region has the DNA TGTGCCAGCAGCCTGGGACTAGCGGGAGCTGGGGGTGAGCAGTTCTTC. This codes for CASSLGLAGAGGEQFF. Variable domain in full (rest from reference TRBV14 and TRBJ2-1): EAGVTQFPSHSVIEKGQTVTLRCDPISGHDNLYWYRRVMGKEIKFLLHFVKESKQDESGMPNNRFLAERTGGTYSTLKVQPAELEDSGVYFCASSLGLAGAGGEQFFGPGTRLTVL.

This sequence joins TRBV27 and TRBJ1-1; no definite D call. The V gene lost 5 bases and the J gene lost 3 bases, with 10 bases spanning the gap. The CDR3 is made up of 13 amino acids. Per germline, CDR1 MNHEY and CDR2 SMNVEV (reference sequence). The CDR3: CASSPRWYTEAFF. The CDR3 DNA is TGTGCCAGCAGTCCCCGGTGGTACACTGAAGCTTTCTTT.

This chain uses TRBV5-1 with TRBJ2-1; 12 nucleotides match TRBD2. This CDR3 has 15 amino acids. Germline V gene lookup returns CDR1 SGHRS and CDR2 YFSETQ. The J segment lost 7 bases and the V segment lost 3 bases, leaving 5 bases of the junction unmatched. CDR3 sequence reads: CASSSTSGSLNEQFF. The CDR3 DNA is TGCGCCAGCAGCTCGACTAGCGGGAGCCTTAATGAGCAGTTCTTC.

The V and J genes are TRBV6-2 or TRBV6-3 and TRBJ1-4; perhaps TRBD1 as D (6 bases). Germline lookup yields CDR1 MNHEY and CDR2 SVGEGT. This CDR3 has 15 residues. V lost 4 bases and J 3 bases, leaving 12 bases between the germline ends. CDR3 coding DNA: TGTGCCAGCAGTTGGACAGACTACTCTAATGAAAAACTGTTTTTT. It yields the protein CASSWTDYSNEKLFF.

The V and J genes are TRBV14 and TRBJ2-5; D remains ambiguous. V lost 0 bases and J 5 bases, leaving 10 bases between the germline ends. The CDR3 extends over 14 amino acids. Germline CDR1 and CDR2: SGHDN and FVKESK. CDR3 loop: CASSQDRVAETQYF. Written as DNA, the CDR3 is TGTGCCAGCAGCCAAGATCGGGTGGCGGAGACCCAGTACTTC.

The CDR3 nucleotides read TGTGCCAGTAGTACCGCGACTAGCGGGAGAGGCGGCTACGAGCAGTACTTC. Its translation is CASSTATSGRGGYEQYF. The chain recombines TRBV19 with TRBJ2-7; 12 positions agree with TRBD2. CDR1 is LNHDA and CDR2 is SQIVND in the germline V gene (reference sequence). The CDR3 contains 17 residues. Losses at the gene ends were 4 bases for V and 3 bases for J; bases not matched to a gene: 10. The variable domain in full, completed from reference TRBV19 and TRBJ2-7, reads DGGITQSPKYLFRKEGQNVTLSCEQNLNHDAMYWYRQDPGQGLRLIYYSQIVNDFQKGDIAEGYSVSREKKESFPLTVTSAQKNPTAFYLCASSTATSGRGGYEQYFGPGTRLTVT.

This chain joins TRBV6-6 and TRBJ1-1; D uncertain. Germline CDR1 MNHNY, CDR2 SVGAGI (reference sequence). This CDR3 is built from 14 residues. Trimming shortened V by 6 bases and J by 3 bases, and 14 bases separated the two germline ends. CDR3: CASRLSTAYTEAFF. The CDR3 DNA is TGTGCCAGCAGGCTCTCAACAGCATACACTGAAGCTTTCTTT.

The chain uses TRBV27 and TRBJ2-3, with a tentative D call TRBD1 (6 bases). Germline CDR1 MNHEY, CDR2 SMNVEV (reference sequence). Trimming pared 5 bases from V and 4 bases from J, leaving 19 bases between. This CDR3 has 16 amino acids. The CDR3 region is CASSPNRAGIADTQYF. The CDR3 DNA reads as TGTGCCAGCAGTCCGAACAGGGCTGGTATTGCAGATACGCAGTATTTT.

This clone has only a few counts. This chain links TRBV6-5 with TRBJ2-2, with TRBD1 as a possible D gene (6 bases). The length of the CDR3 is 15 residues. Trimming cost V 2 bases and J 3 bases, with 10 bases left between them. Looked up from germline, CDR1 is MNHEY and CDR2 is SVGAGI. The CDR3 region is CASSYTGRDTGELFF. The CDR3 bases are TGTGCCAGCAGTTACACAGGGCGTGACACCGGGGAGCTGTTTTTT.

The J gene is TRBJ2-1, the V gene TRBV5-1; 11 bases match TRBD1. The CDR3 covers 15 residues. The V and J ends lost 3 bases and 1 base, in that order; junction bases with no gene match: 0. CDR1 is SGHRS and CDR2 is YFSETQ in the germline V gene. As DNA, the CDR3 is TGCGCCAGCAGCTGGGACAGGGGGTCCTACAATGAGCAGTTCTTC. Amino acids: CASSWDRGSYNEQFF.

The chain uses TRBV20-1 and TRBJ2-7; D gene uncertain. The CDR3 is made up of 13 amino acids. Germline CDR1 is DFQATT and CDR2 is SNEGSKA (reference sequence). Trimming stripped 3 bases from V and 6 bases from J, with 15 bases between. CDR3 sequence reads: CSASALSPLEQYF. DNA for the CDR3: TGCAGTGCTAGTGCCTTGTCTCCTCTCGAGCAGTACTTC.

As concerns this clone: Other DNA sequences in the sample encode the same CDR3. The V and J genes are TRBV5-1 and TRBJ2-2; 12 nucleotides match TRBD1. The CDR3 has 17 residues. CDR1 and CDR2 from the germline V gene are SGHRS and YFSETQ. Germline trimming cut 4 bases from V and 4 bases from J; bases unmatched to any gene: 8. The CDR3 here is CASSRTGTGGSTGELFF. As DNA, the CDR3 is TGCGCCAGCAGCCGTACCGGGACAGGGGGCAGCACCGGGGAGCTGTTTTTT.

This chain uses TRBV28 with TRBJ1-2; 8 bases fit TRBD1. J lost 5 bases, V lost 5 bases, and 10 bases had no gene match. Per germline, CDR1 MDHEN and CDR2 SYDVKM. The CDR3 covers 15 residues. CDR3 loop: CASSPSRTGKYGYTF. CDR3 sequence (DNA): TGTGCCAGCAGTCCCTCCCGGACAGGGAAATATGGCTACACCTTC.

This clone was observed once. The rearrangement uses TRBV19 and TRBJ2-7, with 11 bases matching TRBD2. V trimming: 5 bases; J trimming: 7 bases; junction bases outside the gene matches: 7. CDR1 and CDR2 (germline): LNHDA, SQIVND (reference sequence). The CDR3 runs to 14 residues. The CDR3 sequence is CASSGTSGSGEQYF. CDR3 DNA sequence: TGTGCCAGTAGTGGGACTAGCGGCTCTGGTGAGCAGTACTTC.

The rearrangement joins TRBV10-3 to TRBJ2-1, with D possibly matching TRBD1 (6 bases). The CDR3 spans 13 residues. With 7 bases removed from V and 8 bases from J, the gap between germline ends came to 15 bases. CDR1 is ENHRY, CDR2 SYGVKD, per germline. DNA of the CDR3: TGTGCCATCACCGAACAGGGTGGGGATGAGCAGTTCTTC. As protein: CAITEQGGDEQFF.